This TCR beta chain stems from a study of blood T cells in healthy people across ages. Overall study: Using template switching, researchers captured about one barcoded beta molecule for each two T cells.

Findings and limits, study-wide: Naive CD4+ cells and diversity were both higher in long-lived donors than in aged donors. Nothing was known about donor CMV status, and this possibly confounded expanded clonotype changes.

Through a sample-barcoded 5' primer and a J-beta primer mix, a second PCR was run for roughly 6 to 11 cycles. TCRdb fed the 5' RACE reads into MiXCR, producing one record per CDR3 protein. Here the sample spans hundreds of thousands of distinct CDR3 sequences, 29% being singletons. This clonotype appeared many times. Its specificity is not known. Total RNA amounts of at least 6 micrograms were extracted per sample. The clonotype comes from an elderly woman in good health. The sample taken for sequencing was blood.

The CDR3 reads CASSRGLETSYEQYF. As DNA, the CDR3 is TGTGCCAGCAGCCGGGGACTAGAAACGTCCTACGAGCAGTACTTC. The V gene is TRBV6-5, the J gene TRBJ2-7, with 8 bases fitting TRBD2. CDR1 MNHEY and CDR2 SVGAGI come from the germline V gene. V gave up 6 bases and J gave up 1 base; unmatched junction bases: 8. This CDR3 spans 15 amino acids.